This T cell receptor beta chain is drawn from a study of cytomegalovirus exposure and HLA in healthy donors. Study observations and caveats: Segments of the TCR beta V type were, in most cases, productive about 87% or about 30% of the time in an earlier analysis. Information on immune exposure was restricted to one variable (CMV serostatus).

Comment on this clone: No antigen is known for it.

PCR primers comprised 60 Vbeta and 13 Jbeta primers. The protocol was immunoSEQ multiplex PCR, while the TCRdb copy is restricted to in-frame clones and leaves out a portion. The repertoire holds 150,000 to 200,000 clones, with approximately 81% as singletons. The CDR3 totals 15 residues. V lost 0 bases, J lost 3 bases, and 11 bases lay in between. Germline V gene data show CDR1 as SGHDT and CDR2 as YYEEEE. The chain combines TRBV5-6 with TRBJ2-3, with D possibly matching TRBD1 (7 bases). The sample consisted of PBMCs. The sequence derives from a man aged 50 to 59 in good health and CMV-seropositive. The CDR3 nucleotides read TGTGCCAGCAGCTTGGTGGCAGGGGGGACAGATACGCAGTATTTT. Amino acids: CASSLVAGGTDTQYF.